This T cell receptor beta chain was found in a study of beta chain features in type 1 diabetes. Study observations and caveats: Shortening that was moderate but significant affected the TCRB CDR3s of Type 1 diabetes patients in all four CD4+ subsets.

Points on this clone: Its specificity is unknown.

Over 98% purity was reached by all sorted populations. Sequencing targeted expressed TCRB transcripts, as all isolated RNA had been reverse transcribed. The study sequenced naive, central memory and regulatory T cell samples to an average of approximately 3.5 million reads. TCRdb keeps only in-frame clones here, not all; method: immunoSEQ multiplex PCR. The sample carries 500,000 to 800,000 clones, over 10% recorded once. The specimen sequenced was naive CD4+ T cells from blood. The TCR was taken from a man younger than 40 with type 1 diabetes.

CDR3 nucleotides: TGTGCCAGCAGTGAAGGGGCATTTCCTAACTATGGCTACACCTTC. Its protein product is CASSEGAFPNYGYTF. The chain couples TRBV2 to TRBJ1-2; D is unresolved. Looked up from germline, CDR1 is SNHLY and CDR2 is FYNNEI. V shed 1 base and J shed 0 bases, with 9 bases lying between them. The CDR3 has 15 amino acids.